This record looks at one T cell receptor beta chain sequence and its context. This clonotype was picked up a small number of times. What antigen it recognizes has not been identified. No much larger clonotype is one base removed from it; base qualities were not supplied. This sample was taken from a study of spatial heterogeneity in lung cancer (dated by TCRdb to between 2018 and 2021). Context from the whole study: More beta-chain than alpha-chain transcripts were consistently detected, likely reflecting higher beta-chain transcript abundance. TCR repertoire features were related to nonsynonymous mutation counts determined by whole-exome sequencing of tumor tissue. Both alpha and beta chains were TCR-sequenced in samples taken at surgery, namely 220 tumor regions, 62 to 70 matched nontumor lung samples and over 55 PBMC samples. In the raw uncorrected reads, each unique combination of TCR and UMI appeared on average more than ten times. TCR alpha and beta repertoires were quantitatively compared across multiple tumor regions, matched nontumor lung and blood in non-small cell lung cancer.

The time point label for this specimen denotes: sample taken at primary tumor resection. Donors were 70 or so patients with early-stage, untreated non-small cell lung cancer from the lung TRACERx cohort. Whole RNA extracted from tumor and nontumor lung tissue, or from cryopreserved PBMC samples, was used for TCR sequencing without cell sorting. Only patients with enough RNA available from two or more tumor regions were chosen for TCR sequencing. Its CDR3 holds 13 amino acids, cysteine through phenylalanine. Only the CDR3 portion is preserved as DNA: 39 bases, with reading frame beginning at the first base. V is pared back by 4 bases and J by 7 bases, with 10 bases lying between the germline termini. Based on the germline V gene (reference sequence), the CDR1 and CDR2 sequences are SEHNR and FQNEAQ. General conclusions and limits of the study: Confirming at a functional level the hypothesis that regional TCRs recognize regional mutations was considered to require additional single-cell paired TCR alpha and beta sequencing. Ubiquitous expanded tumor TCRs were found in blood more often at tumor resection than at routine follow-up.

The method behind the library was 5' RACE. The sequencing machine was a NextSeq 500. In the TCR library protocol, a unique molecular identifier was attached to each TCR cDNA molecule so that PCR and sequencing errors could be corrected. In the source study's methods: Decombinator tools were used for TCR identification, UMI-based error correction and CDR3 extraction. TCRs above a frequency of 2 per 1,000, corresponding to the top 1% of the tumor frequency distribution, were defined as expanded. Renyi diversity was computed with the R vegan package after each repertoire had been subsampled 100 times to 5,000 TCRs. To build CDR3 similarity networks, amino acid triplet string-kernel similarity was used, and CDR3s were connected when their pairwise similarity was above 0.82. The public reads were reanalyzed by TCRdb: fastp trimming at Q25, MiXCR alignment, in-frame beta chains only. Each record represents a unique CDR3 protein, reported with the most common genes and DNA among its rows. The V and J calls were not made by the authors but by TCRdb's processing. This sample comprises about 11,000 distinct CDR3 sequences, 3% to 4.5% of them detected only once. The ten largest clones add up to approximately 51% of the sample.

This material consisted of PBMCs, taken at surgery. The TCR was taken from a female donor with early-stage non-small cell lung cancer. The chain was built from TRBV7-9 and TRBJ2-2; the D gene cannot be resolved reliably. DNA sequence: TGTGCCAGCAGCTCGACGGGTGTCGGGGAGCTGTTTTTT. It codes for CASSSTGVGELFF. The CDR3 plus the reference TRBV7-9 and TRBJ2-2 genes for the other parts give the full variable domain: DTGVSQNPRHKITKRGQNVTFRCDPISEHNRLYWYRQTLGQGPEFLTYFQNEAQLEKSRLLSDRFSAERPKGSFSTLEIQRTEQGDSAMYLCASSSTGVGELFFGEGSRLTVL.